Listed below are T cell receptor beta chains from one sample, sequenced in a study of T cells in Graves' hyperthyroidism and ophthalmopathy. TCRdb redid the calling of the multiplex PCR reads with MiXCR, one entry per CDR3 protein. In the table there are some 530,000 distinct CDR3 sequences, about 20% of which are singletons. The sequenced sample was blood. The origin of the receptors is a woman in her 70s with Graves' ophthalmopathy. Both conserved end residues are part of each CDR3. D genes are given only for firm matches. Only some rows state a clone size, as once, few, many or a class for expanded clones.

abundance,j_gene,d_gene,v_gene,CDR3aa,CDR3nt
few,TRBJ2-7,-,TRBV11-1,CASSWGGRTYEQYF,TGTGCCAGCAGCTGGGGTGGGCGGACCTACGAGCAGTACTTC
many,TRBJ2-1,TRBD2,TRBV19,CASGLAGRDEQFF,TGTGCCAGCGGACTAGCGGGAAGGGATGAGCAGTTCTTC
-,TRBJ2-1,TRBD2,TRBV28,CARNLSYAASGPNEQFF,TGTGCCAGAAATTTAAGCTACGCGGCTAGCGGGCCCAATGAGCAGTTCTTC
-,TRBJ2-3,TRBD2,TRBV5-6,CASVDSGRAWVSDTQYF,TGTGCCAGCGTTGATAGCGGGAGGGCCTGGGTCTCCGATACGCAGTATTTT
few,TRBJ2-3,-,TRBV5-1,CASSRDTTDTQYF,TGCGCCAGCAGCCGGGACACTACAGATACGCAGTATTTT
few,TRBJ2-1,-,TRBV5-6,CASSLDGVSVYNEQFF,TGTGCCAGCAGCTTGGACGGAGTTAGCGTGTACAATGAGCAGTTCTTC
-,TRBJ1-5,TRBD1,TRBV19,CASSTRTGGGNQPQHF,TGTGCCAGTAGTACCCGGACAGGGGGTGGCAATCAGCCCCAGCATTTT
-,TRBJ2-7,TRBD1,TRBV5-1,CASSLGGTGVRSYEQYF,TGCGCCAGCAGCTTGGGAGGGACAGGGGTTCGTTCCTACGAGCAGTACTTC
few,TRBJ2-5,-,TRBV2,CASTLQGRETQYF,TGTGCCAGCACCCTCCAGGGGAGAGAGACCCAGTACTTC
many,TRBJ2-3,TRBD1,TRBV7-2,CASSFGLTGADTQYF,TGTGCCAGCAGCTTTGGGTTGACAGGGGCAGATACGCAGTATTTT
-,TRBJ1-2,-,TRBV19,CASSSRQNGYTF,TGTGCCAGTAGTAGCAGACAGAATGGCTACACCTTC
few,TRBJ1-6,TRBD1,TRBV6-1,CASKSGQGGSPLHF,TGTGCCAGCAAATCGGGACAGGGAGGTTCACCCCTCCACTTT
many,TRBJ1-2,-,TRBV6-1,CASSYFNRGRDGYTF,TGTGCCAGCAGTTATTTTAATCGGGGGAGGGATGGCTACACCTTC
-,TRBJ1-1,-,TRBV3-1,CASSYGQFTTEAFF,TGTGCCAGCAGCTATGGACAGTTTACCACTGAAGCTTTCTTT
-,TRBJ2-1,-,TRBV6-2/TRBV6-3,CASSYGAAKQFF,TGTGCCAGCAGTTACGGGGCGGCTAAACAGTTCTTC
few,TRBJ2-1,TRBD2,TRBV20-1,CSAPGLAGSYNEQFF,TGCAGTGCCCCGGGACTAGCGGGGTCCTACAATGAGCAGTTCTTC
many,TRBJ2-7,-,TRBV7-2,CASSLAHGGNRYEQYF,TGTGCCAGCAGCTTAGCGCACGGGGGCAATCGCTACGAGCAGTACTTC
-,TRBJ1-1,TRBD1,TRBV12-3/TRBV12-4,CASRRDRGYTEAFF,TGTGCCAGCAGAAGGGACAGGGGGTACACTGAAGCTTTCTTT
few,TRBJ2-3,-,TRBV13,CASSFRAPRLDTQYF,TGTGCCAGCAGCTTCCGGGCCCCCAGGTTGGATACGCAGTATTTT
-,TRBJ2-5,-,TRBV19,CASSPLQGQETQYF,TGTGCCAGTAGCCCCCTGCAGGGGCAAGAGACCCAGTACTTC
-,TRBJ2-1,TRBD1,TRBV9,CASSVSANSGTGSNEQFF,TGTGCCAGCAGCGTATCGGCTAATTCCGGGACAGGGTCCAATGAGCAGTTCTTC
-,TRBJ2-1,TRBD2,TRBV7-3,CASSPSAGGVDEQFF,TGTGCCAGCAGCCCCTCCGCGGGAGGGGTGGATGAGCAGTTCTTC
many,TRBJ2-5,-,TRBV28,CASSLLGAGETQYF,TGTGCCAGCAGTTTATTAGGGGCTGGTGAGACCCAGTACTTC
few,TRBJ2-7,-,TRBV12-3/TRBV12-4,CASSFDGISYEQYF,TGTGCCAGCAGTTTTGACGGAATCTCCTACGAGCAGTACTTC
many,TRBJ2-3,TRBD1,TRBV29-1,CSGTGGTDTQYF,TGCAGCGGGACAGGGGGCACAGATACGCAGTATTTT
many,TRBJ2-3,-,TRBV28,CASSLLSGTDTQYF,TGTGCCAGCAGTTTATTGTCAGGGACAGATACGCAGTATTTT
-,TRBJ2-3,TRBD2,TRBV7-8,CASSIRSTSGRRYTQYF,TGTGCCAGCAGTATAAGATCGACTAGCGGGAGGAGGTATACGCAGTATTTT
many,TRBJ2-7,-,TRBV2,CASSEARRSREQYF,TGTGCCAGCAGTGAAGCGCGGAGGTCGAGAGAGCAGTACTTC
-,TRBJ2-7,TRBD1,TRBV7-6,CASSHPGQGLYEQYF,TGTGCCAGCAGCCACCCGGGACAGGGTCTATACGAGCAGTACTTC
-,TRBJ2-6,-,TRBV6-2/TRBV6-3,CASSYAFAAGSGANVLTF,TGTGCCAGCAGTTACGCGTTCGCAGCTGGGTCTGGGGCCAACGTCCTGACTTTC
-,TRBJ1-4,-,TRBV9,CASSVSPFGGINEKLFF,TGTGCCAGCAGCGTGAGCCCTTTCGGCGGAATCAATGAAAAACTGTTTTTT
few,TRBJ1-2,TRBD1,TRBV29-1,CSVERQGRSYGYTF,TGCAGCGTTGAGAGACAGGGTAGGAGCTATGGCTACACCTTC
few,TRBJ2-5,-,TRBV20-1,CSALSGARETQYF,TGCAGTGCTCTCTCGGGGGCGCGGGAGACCCAGTACTTC
-,TRBJ2-5,TRBD2,TRBV4-3,CASSQTTSGNKYF,TGCGCCAGCAGCCAAACGACTAGCGGGAATAAGTACTTC
few,TRBJ1-1,TRBD1,TRBV5-6,CASSSDQDRPNTEAFF,TGTGCCAGCAGCTCAGACCAGGACAGGCCGAACACTGAAGCTTTCTTT
-,TRBJ2-2,TRBD2,TRBV11-2,CASSSLAGETGELFF,TGTGCCAGCAGCTCACTAGCGGGAGAAACCGGGGAGCTGTTTTTT
few,TRBJ1-6,-,TRBV3-1,CASSPVVNSPLHF,TGTGCCAGCAGCCCGGTCGTTAATTCACCCCTCCACTTT
few,TRBJ2-1,-,TRBV12-3/TRBV12-4,CASQTVGEQFF,TGTGCCAGCCAAACGGTCGGGGAGCAGTTCTTC
-,TRBJ2-7,-,TRBV7-6,CASSSGTWYEQYF,TGTGCCAGCAGCTCTGGGACGTGGTACGAGCAGTACTTC
-,TRBJ2-3,-,TRBV12-3/TRBV12-4,CASNGGGPDTQYF,TGTGCCAGCAATGGGGGCGGGCCAGATACGCAGTATTTT
-,TRBJ1-5,TRBD1,TRBV19,CASRAGTGMEPQHF,TGTGCCAGTAGAGCCGGGACAGGGATGGAGCCCCAGCATTTT
many,TRBJ2-3,TRBD2,TRBV12-3/TRBV12-4,CASSLFGTSGDTQYF,TGTGCCAGCAGTTTATTCGGGACTAGCGGAGATACGCAGTATTTT
few,TRBJ1-6,-,TRBV30,CAWSLGRDNSPLHF,TGTGCCTGGAGTCTGGGAAGAGATAATTCACCCCTCCACTTT
few,TRBJ2-7,-,TRBV18,CASSPRGQSEQYF,TGTGCCAGCTCACCAAGAGGACAGTCCGAGCAGTACTTC
-,TRBJ2-1,TRBD1,TRBV2,CASRVAGTGGNEQFF,TGTGCCAGCAGGGTGGCCGGGACAGGGGGTAATGAGCAGTTCTTC
-,TRBJ1-5,-,TRBV7-8,CASSVLPDLPQHF,TGTGCCAGCAGCGTACTACCGGATCTGCCCCAGCATTTT
-,TRBJ1-6,-,TRBV10-3,CAISESRERGNSPLHF,TGTGCCATCAGTGAGTCCAGGGAACGGGGTAATTCACCCCTCCACTTT
few,TRBJ2-1,-,TRBV5-6,CASSLGVSSYNEQFF,TGTGCCAGCAGCTTGGGCGTTAGCTCCTACAATGAGCAGTTCTTC
-,TRBJ1-5,TRBD1,TRBV12-3/TRBV12-4,CASSLAGTGTGPQHF,TGTGCCAGCAGTTTAGCAGGAACCGGGACAGGGCCCCAGCATTTT
-,TRBJ1-2,-,TRBV28,CASSLQRYGYTF,TGTGCCAGCAGTTTGCAGAGATATGGCTACACCTTC
-,TRBJ2-2,TRBD2,TRBV6-2/TRBV6-3,CASSYGTSGRNTGELFF,TGTGCCAGCAGTTACGGGACTAGCGGGAGGAACACCGGGGAGCTGTTTTTT
-,TRBJ2-2,-,TRBV11-2,CASSPIGGGIGELFF,TGTGCCAGCAGCCCCATAGGTGGGGGTATCGGGGAGCTGTTTTTT
many,TRBJ1-5,-,TRBV11-2,CASGVGNNQPQHF,TGTGCCAGCGGTGTGGGGAACAATCAGCCCCAGCATTTT
few,TRBJ2-7,TRBD1,TRBV7-2,CASSLGGQGAKQYF,TGTGCCAGCAGCTTAGGAGGGCAGGGGGCGAAGCAGTACTTC
-,TRBJ2-7,-,TRBV12-3/TRBV12-4,CASSLLVDSEQYF,TGTGCCAGCAGTTTACTGGTGGACTCCGAGCAGTACTTC
few,TRBJ1-1,-,TRBV6-1,CASGDGLRGTFF,TGTGCCAGCGGGGATGGGCTTCGGGGGACTTTCTTT
-,TRBJ2-1,TRBD1,TRBV6-9,CASSFRTGGAYNEQFF,TGTGCCAGCAGTTTTCGGACAGGGGGCGCCTACAATGAGCAGTTCTTC
many,TRBJ1-5,TRBD1,TRBV12-3/TRBV12-4,CATGQGLNQPQHF,TGTGCCACCGGACAGGGGCTAAATCAGCCCCAGCATTTT
many,TRBJ2-3,TRBD2,TRBV20-1,CSASTGLAADTQYF,TGCAGTGCTAGCACGGGACTAGCGGCAGATACGCAGTATTTT